Sequencing of this TCR beta chain was carried out in a study of shared clonotypes between healthy human individuals. The CDR3 consists of 17 residues. The germline CDR1 and CDR2 sequences are MNHNS and SASEGT. Trimming took 2 bases from V and 6 from J; bases not matched to a gene: 8. TCRdb's table, derived via immunoSEQ multiplex PCR, lists solely in-frame clones and lacks some. In the table there are about 2.3 million clones, under 95% of which are singletons. The rearrangement joins TRBV6-1 to TRBJ2-3, with 13 bases fitting TRBD2. The sequencing sample was made of naive CD4+ T cells from PBMCs. As for subset: CD45RA+ positively selected. This TCR derives from a man aged 18 to 35 in good health. Some clones in this sample may be carry-over from other donors' samples. CDR3 sequence: CASSEWGLAGKYDTQYF. CDR3 nucleotides: TGTGCCAGCAGTGAATGGGGACTAGCGGGAAAGTACGATACGCAGTATTTT.